These 2 T cell receptor beta chains share one sample of origin, sequenced in a study of T cells after posttransplantation cyclophosphamide. Sequencing was performed with immunoSEQ multiplex PCR; in TCRdb, only in-frame clones are kept and a portion is missing. The sample has some 7,400 clones, over 70% seen once; the top ten hold under 30%. Sequencing was done on a sample of memory CD4+ T cells sorted from blood. Receptors were obtained from a woman between 50 and 59 years old in good health and a related stem cell transplant donor.

The genes are TRBV5-8 and TRBJ2-7; 8 bases are shared with TRBD2. The CDR3 spans 16 residues. The trim removed 7 bases at V and 0 bases at J, leaving 12 bases unmatched. Germline V gene sequence: CDR1 SGHTS, CDR2 YDEGEE. CDR3 sequence: CASPSLAGGSSYEQYF. CDR3 DNA: TGTGCCAGCCCCTCCCTCGCGGGGGGTAGCTCCTACGAGCAGTACTTC.

This clone has only one observation. This sequence joins TRBV4-3 and TRBJ1-2; 9 nucleotides match TRBD1. The germline V gene encodes CDR1 LGHNA and CDR2 YSLEER. Losses at the gene ends were 0 bases for V and 4 bases for J; bases not matched to a gene: 6. This CDR3 has 16 residues. CDR3 sequence reads: CASSQDIGQGSYGYTF. In DNA, the CDR3 is TGCGCCAGCAGCCAAGATATTGGACAGGGGAGCTATGGCTACACCTTC.